Listed below are T cell receptor beta chains from one sample, sequenced in a study of T cells in Graves' hyperthyroidism and ophthalmopathy. TCRdb processed the multiplex PCR reads anew with MiXCR; each CDR3 protein has one entry. The repertoire consists of hundreds of thousands of distinct CDR3 sequences, with approximately 15% occurring once and the leading ten covering approximately 12%. What was sequenced was blood. The receptors were sampled from a woman aged 50 to 60 with Graves' ophthalmopathy. Both conserved end residues are part of each CDR3. D genes are given only for firm matches. Some rows have no size entry. The others give once, few or many, or a class for an expanded clone.

j_call clone_size d_call v_call cdr3_aa cdr3_nt
TRBJ1-5 many NA TRBV5-1 CASSLDGGRGQPQHF TGCGCCAGCAGCTTGGATGGGGGAAGGGGTCAGCCCCAGCATTTT
TRBJ2-5 many NA TRBV28 CATNGIKEETQYF TGTGCCACCAATGGGATCAAGGAAGAGACCCAGTACTTC
TRBJ2-5 many TRBD1 TRBV6-2/TRBV6-3 CANAGGPAETQYF TGTGCCAACGCAGGGGGTCCTGCGGAGACCCAGTACTTC
TRBJ1-5 NA NA TRBV19 CASPRNHQPQHF TGTGCCAGTCCCAGGAACCATCAGCCCCAGCATTTT
TRBJ2-3 many NA TRBV27 CASSFLAVGTDTQYF TGTGCCAGCAGTTTTCTAGCTGTGGGGACAGATACGCAGTATTTT
TRBJ2-7 few TRBD2 TRBV19 CASSIASGTYEQYF TGTGCCAGTAGTATCGCTAGCGGTACCTACGAGCAGTACTTC
TRBJ1-3 many TRBD1 TRBV18 CASSTRQGRSGNTIYF TGTGCCAGCTCAACTAGACAGGGACGCTCTGGAAACACCATATATTTT
TRBJ1-1 NA NA TRBV29-1 CSVRPKPNLNTEAFF TGCAGCGTTAGGCCAAAACCGAACTTGAACACTGAAGCTTTCTTT
TRBJ2-5 few TRBD2 TRBV14 CASSQVAGLQETQYF TGTGCCAGCAGCCAAGTAGCGGGTCTCCAAGAGACCCAGTACTTC
TRBJ2-3 many TRBD1 TRBV18 CASSPLDRSTDTQYF TGTGCCAGCTCACCACTGGACAGGAGCACAGATACGCAGTATTTT
TRBJ1-2 many NA TRBV2 CASSESRTYAGYTF TGTGCCAGCAGTGAGTCACGGACATATGCGGGCTACACCTTC
TRBJ2-7 NA TRBD1 TRBV30 CAYTTGITYEQYF TGTGCCTACACGACAGGGATAACCTACGAGCAGTACTTC
TRBJ2-3 few NA TRBV13 CASRNTESTDTQYF TGTGCCAGCAGAAACACAGAGAGCACAGATACGCAGTATTTT
TRBJ2-5 few TRBD2 TRBV12-3/TRBV12-4 CASSRTSGSSILYF TGTGCCAGCAGCCGCACTAGCGGGAGTTCTATTCTGTACTTC
TRBJ2-1 many NA TRBV12-3/TRBV12-4 CASRLDFHEQFF TGTGCCAGCAGACTAGATTTCCATGAGCAGTTCTTC
TRBJ2-1 NA TRBD2 TRBV15 CATSRAGTSIDEQFF TGTGCCACCAGCAGAGCGGGGACTAGCATCGATGAGCAGTTCTTC
TRBJ2-2 many TRBD1 TRBV11-2 CASVLTGGGELFF TGTGCCTCCGTTTTGACAGGGGGCGGGGAGCTGTTTTTT
TRBJ1-4 many NA TRBV12-3/TRBV12-4 CASSSPLGGGLTTNEKLFF TGTGCCAGCAGTTCCCCCCTAGGTGGGGGCCTAACAACTAATGAAAAACTGTTTTTT
TRBJ1-2 few NA TRBV6-1 CASSNTGDGYTF TGTGCCAGCAGCAACACCGGGGATGGCTACACCTTC
TRBJ2-7 few TRBD2 TRBV20-1 CSAGLASYEQYF TGCAGTGCCGGACTAGCGAGCTACGAGCAGTACTTC
TRBJ2-7 many NA TRBV28 CASSHDRYEQYF TGTGCCAGCAGTCACGACCGCTACGAGCAGTACTTC
TRBJ2-3 many NA TRBV11-2 CASTFSVISTDTQYF TGTGCCAGCACCTTTAGCGTAATTAGCACAGATACGCAGTATTTT
TRBJ2-7 few NA TRBV24-1 CATSQSSYEQYF TGTGCCACCAGTCAGAGCTCCTACGAGCAGTACTTC
TRBJ2-6 many NA TRBV24-1 CATSGRTGALSGANVLTF TGTGCCACCAGTGGACGGACGGGCGCTCTCTCTGGGGCCAACGTCCTGACTTTC
TRBJ2-1 few NA TRBV4-3 CASSRDFGVSSFYNEQFF TGCGCCAGCAGCCGCGATTTTGGGGTGTCTTCCTTTTACAATGAGCAGTTCTTC
TRBJ2-3 few TRBD2 TRBV6-2/TRBV6-3 CASSYSRASGRGATDTQYF TGTGCCAGCAGTTACTCGAGGGCCAGCGGGAGAGGCGCGACAGATACGCAGTATTTT
TRBJ2-5 many NA TRBV20-1 CSATRLVGETQYF TGCAGTGCTACCCGACTAGTCGGCGAGACCCAGTACTTC
TRBJ1-4 NA NA TRBV19 CASSIGRGNEKLFF TGTGCCAGTAGTATCGGTAGGGGAAATGAAAAACTGTTTTTT
TRBJ2-3 few TRBD2 TRBV19 CASSGTRLAGVVSADTQYF TGTGCCAGTAGTGGAACGAGACTAGCGGGAGTGGTTTCGGCAGATACGCAGTATTTT
TRBJ2-1 few TRBD2 TRBV30 CAWSVKRETLYYNEQFF TGTGCCTGGAGTGTAAAGCGGGAGACTCTCTATTACAATGAGCAGTTCTTC
TRBJ2-1 many NA TRBV7-9 CASSLRPSEQFF TGTGCCAGCAGCTTAAGGCCTAGTGAGCAGTTCTTC
TRBJ1-1 NA NA TRBV6-4 CASAVQPNTEAFF TGTGCCAGCGCAGTGCAGCCCAACACTGAAGCTTTCTTT
TRBJ2-1 NA NA TRBV5-1 CASSLDGISYNEQFF TGCGCCAGCAGCTTGGACGGGATCTCCTACAATGAGCAGTTCTTC
TRBJ1-5 many NA TRBV28 CASSLFSGVSRSNQPQHF TGTGCCAGCAGTTTATTTTCCGGGGTGAGTAGGAGCAATCAGCCCCAGCATTTT
TRBJ2-7 NA TRBD2 TRBV18 CASSPASGRGEQYF TGTGCCAGCTCACCAGCTAGCGGGAGAGGAGAGCAGTACTTC
TRBJ2-7 many NA TRBV11-2 CASSLLSGRTYEQYF TGTGCCAGCAGCTTATTGTCAGGACGGACTTACGAGCAGTACTTC
TRBJ1-4 NA NA TRBV19 CASSKGRTNEKLFF TGTGCCAGTAGTAAAGGACGGACTAATGAAAAACTGTTTTTT
TRBJ2-3 many NA TRBV7-3 CASSLGYQRTDTQYF TGTGCCAGCAGCCTTGGGTACCAACGCACAGATACGCAGTATTTT
TRBJ2-2 NA NA TRBV6-2/TRBV6-3 CASRGQSDGELFF TGTGCCAGCAGAGGACAGAGTGACGGGGAGCTGTTTTTT